This record looks at one TCR beta chain sequence and its context. The record originates from a study of shared clonotypes between healthy human individuals. Clones were read by immunoSEQ multiplex PCR, and TCRdb kept only the in-frame ones, dropping some. This sample yields about 1 million clones, of which 65% to 75% are seen a single time; over 1.3% belongs to the top ten. The CDR3 runs 15 residues. The germline CDR1 and CDR2 sequences are SGHTA and FQGNSA. V was pared by 5 bases and J by 0 bases, with 8 bases between. The receptor was isolated from a man between 18 and 29 years old in good health. The source material was memory CD4+ T cells sorted from blood. Described subset: CD45RA-negative fraction. V gene TRBV7-2 combines with J gene TRBJ2-6; D might be TRBD1 (6 bases). Here the CDR3 reads CASSKQGSGANVLTF. CDR3 DNA: TGTGCCAGCAGCAAACAGGGCTCTGGGGCCAACGTCCTGACTTTC.